These 23 T cell receptor beta chains were sequenced from one sample in a study of blood T cells in healthy people across ages (dated by TCRdb to the mid-2010s). Receptor libraries were prepared by 5' RACE. Sequencer: Illumina HiSeq 2500. A second roughly 7 to 11 cycle PCR used a sample-barcoded 5' primer and a J-beta primer mix. The public sequencing data were trimmed at Q25 with fastp and processed into clonotypes with MiXCR by TCRdb, which kept only in-frame beta chains. Each entry merges the rows of one CDR3 protein and shows their most common DNA and genes. The sample has fewer than 900,000 distinct CDR3 sequences on record, under 40% of them singletons. The biggest ten clones account for approximately 12% of the sample. The sequencing input was blood. These receptor sequences come from a young man in good health.

This clonotype showed up just a few times. The DNA of the CDR3 is TGTGCCAGCAGTTACCCCCGGACACACAATGAGCAGTTCTTC. It specifies CASSYPRTHNEQFF. The chain carries TRBV6-2 or TRBV6-3 and TRBJ2-1; D might be TRBD1 (5 bases). Germline V CDR1 and CDR2: MNHEY, SVGEGT. This CDR3 comprises 14 residues. The ends were cut back, 2 bases at V and 5 bases at J, with 10 bases in the middle.

This clonotype was observed a handful of times. The chain has TRBV20-1 and TRBJ1-6, with 9 positions matching TRBD1. The CDR3 totals 14 residues. Germline V gene sequence: CDR1 DFQATT, CDR2 SNEGSKA (reference sequence). V lost 3 bases to trimming and J lost 7 bases; unmatched junction nucleotides: 4. As DNA, the CDR3 is TGCAGTGCTAGGGGGACAGGGCTAAATTCACCCCTCCACTTT. Protein sequence: CSARGTGLNSPLHF.

This rearrangement joins TRBV20-1 to TRBJ2-1; 7 bases line up with TRBD2. With V trimmed by 6 bases and J by 8 bases, 13 bases remained unmatched. From germline, CDR1 is DFQATT and CDR2 SNEGSKA (reference sequence). CDR3 length: 14 amino acids. CDR3 sequence (DNA): TGCAGTGCACCAGGGTCGGGGGGATATCATGAGCAGTTCTTC. As protein: CSAPGSGGYHEQFF.

J is TRBJ2-7 and V is TRBV6-2 or TRBV6-3, with D tentatively TRBD1 (6 bases). V was shortened by 6 bases and J by 2 bases, with 17 bases between the two germline ends. This CDR3 is built from 15 residues. CDR1 is MNHEY, CDR2 SVGEGT, per germline. For the CDR3, the DNA is TGTGCCAGCAGATACCTAGGACAGAAAACCTACGAGCAGTACTTC. Encoded protein: CASRYLGQKTYEQYF.

This clonotype was seen more than once but under ten times. The rearrangement links TRBV28 to TRBJ2-4; 7 positions agree with TRBD1. The CDR3 loop spans 13 amino acids. V shed 6 bases, J shed 5 bases, and the junction held 4 bases outside the gene matches. Germline V lookup: CDR1 MDHEN, CDR2 SYDVKM. The CDR3 sequence: CASRLTGQNIQYF. The CDR3 nucleotides are TGTGCCAGCAGATTGACAGGGCAAAACATTCAGTACTTC.

The rearrangement links TRBV18 to TRBJ2-7; D not certain. V was cut by 6 bases and J by 9 bases, with 12 bases left in between. The germline V gene encodes CDR1 KGHSH and CDR2 LQKENI. CDR3 size: 11 residues. CDR3 nucleotide sequence: TGTGCCAGCTCCCAATCGTGGGGGCAGTACTTC. Translation: CASSQSWGQYF.

The table lists this clonotype with many counts. The chain joins TRBV28 to TRBJ2-1; D is tentatively TRBD1 or TRBD2 (5 bases each). V lost 8 bases to trimming and J lost 4 bases, with 12 bases between them. CDR1 is MDHEN, CDR2 SYDVKM, per germline. The CDR3 runs 13 residues. CDR3 residues: CASLGTTYNEQFF. CDR3 nucleotide sequence: TGTGCCAGCCTCGGGACCACTTACAATGAGCAGTTCTTC.

This clonotype was counted between two and nine times. The gene calls are TRBV13 and TRBJ2-5, with TRBD1 as a possible D gene (5 bases). V lost 1 base and J 11 bases, leaving 20 bases between the germline ends. CDR1 and CDR2 (germline): PRHDT, FYEKMQ (reference sequence). CDR3 length equals 15 residues. The CDR3, as DNA: TGTGCCAGCAGCTTAGCAGGGCGGATGGCGCATGAGCAGTACTTC. It translates to CASSLAGRMAHEQYF.

This clonotype came up a few times. The CDR3 spells CASSLGPYNEQYF. The CDR3 DNA reads TGTGCCAGCAGTCTCGGACCCTACAATGAGCAGTACTTC. V usage is TRBV28 and J usage is TRBJ2-7; no firm D call. The germline V gene has CDR1 MDHEN and CDR2 SYDVKM. Trimming removed 5 bases at V and 7 bases at J, with 15 bases between. The CDR3 runs to 13 residues.

A remark on this clonotype: Possible read error: a much larger clone is one base away. CDR3: CGARDPRSSYNEQFF. Written as DNA, the CDR3 is TGCGGTGCTAGAGATCCCCGCAGCTCCTACAATGAGCAGTTCTTC. The V and J genes are TRBV20-1 and TRBJ2-1; D uncertain. There are 15 residues in the CDR3. Germline V gives CDR1 DFQATT, CDR2 SNEGSKA (reference sequence).

The J gene is TRBJ2-5, the V gene TRBV7-3; 11 bases are a match to TRBD2. Trimming cost V 3 bases and J 5 bases; bases outside gene matches: 11. The CDR3 spans 17 residues. CDR1 is SGHTA and CDR2 is FQGTGA in the germline V gene. The CDR3 here is CASSFLPLGLAGETQYF. CDR3 nucleotide sequence: TGTGCCAGCAGCTTCCTTCCCTTAGGACTAGCGGGTGAGACCCAGTACTTC.

The chain is built from TRBV10-3 and TRBJ2-1; D may be TRBD1 (6 bases). Trimming left V 3 bases short and J 6 bases short, with 12 bases between. The CDR3 has 14 residues. CDR1 is ENHRY and CDR2 is SYGVKD in the germline V gene. In nucleotides, the CDR3 is TGTGCCATCAGTGAAGGACAGACGATCAATGAGCAGTTCTTC. The encoded protein is CAISEGQTINEQFF.

This clonotype was counted a few times. The rearrangement joins TRBV5-1 to TRBJ1-1; D gene ambiguous. V gave up 1 base and J gave up 1 base, with 11 bases separating them. Looked up from germline, CDR1 is SGHRS and CDR2 is YFSETQ. There are 15 residues in the CDR3. Here the CDR3 DNA reads TGCGCCAGCAGCTTGATGGTAGGGAAGAACACTGAAGCTTTCTTT. This codes for CASSLMVGKNTEAFF.

The chain combines TRBV20-1 with TRBJ2-1; perhaps D is TRBD1 or TRBD2 (5 bases each). This CDR3 is built from 16 residues. CDR1 is DFQATT, CDR2 SNEGSKA, per germline (reference sequence). Between the trimmed V and J ends, which lost 0 bases and 6 bases, there was a span of 18 bases. The CDR3 here is CSARDPGRRASNEQFF. In DNA, the CDR3 is TGCAGTGCTAGAGATCCGGGGCGCAGGGCGAGCAATGAGCAGTTCTTC.

This clonotype appeared many times. The chain recombines TRBV12-3 or TRBV12-4 with TRBJ2-1; 7 nucleotides line up with TRBD1. The CDR3 sequence is 13 residues long. With V trimmed by 6 bases and J by 9 bases, 8 bases remained unmatched. CDR3 DNA: TGTGCCAGCAGGCCCACAGGGGTCGGTGAGCAGTTCTTC. Translated, it gives CASRPTGVGEQFF.

This clonotype was recorded a few times. V gene TRBV5-1 combines with J gene TRBJ2-3; 10 bases agree with TRBD2. Germline values: CDR1 SGHRS, CDR2 YFSETQ. V lost 5 bases to trimming and J lost 6 bases; unmatched junction nucleotides: 9. CDR3 length equals 15 residues. Here the CDR3 reads CASRPAGGSTDTQYF. Written as DNA, the CDR3 is TGCGCCAGCAGGCCAGCGGGGGGGTCGACGGATACGCAGTATTTT.

This chain uses TRBV12-3 or TRBV12-4 with TRBJ2-4; TRBD2 matches 8 bases. The J call may not be correct, given that the DNA end is closer to TRBJ2-7. The CDR3 is made up of 13 amino acids. The CDR3 region has the DNA TGTGCCAGCAGTTTCACGGGGGGGGACGAGCAGTACTTC. This encodes CASSFTGGDEQYF.

The V gene is TRBV27, the J gene TRBJ1-1; possible D gene TRBD1, 6 bases. CDR3 length: 15 residues. Between the trimmed V and J ends, which lost 3 bases and 6 bases, there was a span of 17 bases. Germline V gene data show CDR1 as MNHEY and CDR2 as SMNVEV (reference sequence). CDR3 bases: TGTGCCAGCAGTTTTAGCCGCGGGGGCCAGGCTGAAGCTTTCTTT. Translating gives CASSFSRGGQAEAFF.

This chain joins TRBV20-1 and TRBJ2-5; 8 bases are shared with TRBD1. This CDR3 has 15 residues. Germline V lookup: CDR1 DFQATT, CDR2 SNEGSKA (reference sequence). J lost 9 bases, V lost 5 bases, and 17 bases had no gene match. The CDR3 DNA is TGCAGTGCTCCGCCATCAGGGGGCGCGGAAGGGGCCCAGTACTTC. As protein: CSAPPSGGAEGAQYF.

On this clonotype itself: A read error may explain this, as a much larger clone is one base away. The rearrangement links TRBV4-3 to TRBJ1-2; perhaps TRBD1 as D (5 bases). The germline CDR1 and CDR2 sequences are LGHNA and YSLEER. CDR3 size: 16 residues. The CDR3 sequence is CASSQDRRRENYSYTF. CDR3 bases: TGCGCCAGCAGCCAAGATCGGCGCAGGGAAAACTATAGCTACACCTTC.

This clonotype turned up a few times. In DNA form, the CDR3 reads TGCAGTGCTAGAGATAGGGAAAATGGGTGGGGACGCGAAAAACTGTTTTTT. It is translated as CSARDRENGWGREKLFF. The J gene is TRBJ1-4, the V gene TRBV20-1; D possibly corresponds to TRBD1 (5 bases). The CDR3 is made up of 17 amino acids. Germline values: CDR1 DFQATT, CDR2 SNEGSKA (reference sequence). Trimming shortened V by 0 bases and J by 8 bases, and 22 bases separated the two germline ends.

The gene calls are TRBV28 and TRBJ2-7; 8 nucleotides agree with TRBD1. Losses at the gene ends were 11 bases for V and 0 bases for J; bases not matched to a gene: 9. Germline lookup yields CDR1 MDHEN and CDR2 SYDVKM. The CDR3 is 14 amino acids. The CDR3 sequence: CAVHRTGSSYEQYF. In nucleotides, the CDR3 is TGTGCCGTCCATCGGACAGGGAGCTCCTACGAGCAGTACTTC.

This clonotype was seen only a few times. The CDR3 DNA reads as TGTGCCATCAGTGGACAGGGGGGCGGTACTGAAGCTTTCTTT. Encoded protein: CAISGQGGGTEAFF. The chain links TRBV10-3 to TRBJ1-1; the match to TRBD1 covers 9 bases. The CDR3 is 14 amino acids. J gave up 5 bases and V 4 bases, and 5 bases lay outside the gene matches. The germline CDR1 and CDR2 sequences are ENHRY and SYGVKD.